What follows are 27 T cell receptor beta chains derived from one specimen sequenced in a study of cytomegalovirus exposure and HLA in healthy donors. Clones were sequenced by immunoSEQ multiplex PCR, and TCRdb holds only the in-frame ones, with some missing. This table has roughly 100,000 clones, over 85% appearing once. The specimen sequenced was PBMCs. The receptors were sampled from a woman between 18 and 29 years old in good health and CMV-seronegative.

Only one count was recorded for this clone. The CDR3 DNA reads TGCGCCAGCAGCTTGGGGCAGGAAGGAAACACCATATATTTT. Translated, it gives CASSLGQEGNTIYF. The chain has TRBV5-1 and TRBJ1-3; D remains ambiguous. Germline V gene data show CDR1 as SGHRS and CDR2 as YFSETQ. The CDR3 length is 14 residues. Trimming took 0 bases from V and 4 from J, leaving 8 bases between them.

The gene calls are TRBV21-1 and TRBJ1-5; the table's D call of TRBD1 was not tested on the DNA. TRBV21-1 constitutes a pseudogene. The CDR3 runs to 15 residues. In DNA form, the CDR3 reads TGTGCCAGCAGCGAAAGGACAGGGGGCTTTCAGCCCCAGCATTTT. Encoded protein: CASSERTGGFQPQHF.

The V call is TRBV19, the J call TRBJ2-1, with 13 bases that match TRBD2. Germline V lookup: CDR1 LNHDA, CDR2 SQIVND (reference sequence). CDR3 length: 17 residues. V gave up 6 bases and J gave up 0 bases; unmatched junction bases: 5. The CDR3 loop reads CASSGTSGMSSYNEQFF. DNA for the CDR3: TGTGCCAGTAGCGGGACTAGCGGGATGAGCTCCTACAATGAGCAGTTCTTC.

This rearrangement joins TRBV10-3 to TRBJ2-5, with 8 positions matching TRBD2. Looked up from germline, CDR1 is ENHRY and CDR2 is SYGVKD. V trimming: 8 bases; J trimming: 5 bases; junction bases outside the gene matches: 7. This CDR3 comprises 13 residues. The DNA of the CDR3 is TGTGCCATCCGGGGGGGTCTTCAGGAGACCCAGTACTTC. Amino acids: CAIRGGLQETQYF.

The CDR3 here is CASSTTTGGSYEQYF. For the CDR3, the DNA is TGTGCCAGCAGCACAACGACAGGCGGCTCCTACGAGCAGTACTTC. The rearrangement joins TRBV7-9 to TRBJ2-7, with D maybe TRBD1 (6 bases). With 5 bases removed from V and 0 bases from J, the gap between germline ends came to 14 bases. Germline-derived CDR1 and CDR2 are SEHNR and FQNEAQ (reference sequence). There are 15 residues in the CDR3.

V usage is TRBV5-1 and J usage is TRBJ1-1; TRBD1 matches 7 bases. J was trimmed by 4 bases and V by 4 bases; bases with no gene match: 7. Germline V gene sequence: CDR1 SGHRS, CDR2 YFSETQ. CDR3 size: 14 residues. The CDR3 DNA reads TGCGCCAGCAGCCCCAGGGGGGATAGCACTGAAGCTTTCTTT. Amino acids: CASSPRGDSTEAFF.

The chain has TRBV5-6 and TRBJ2-7; 11 positions agree with TRBD1. This CDR3 contains 14 residues. In germline, CDR1 is SGHDT, CDR2 YYEEEE. Trimming cost V 2 bases and J 6 bases; bases outside gene matches: 4. DNA of the CDR3: TGTGCCAGCAGCTTCGGACAGGGGGCCTTCGAGCAGTACTTC. Its protein product is CASSFGQGAFEQYF. Filled out from reference TRBV5-6 and TRBJ2-7, the complete variable domain reads DAGVTQSPTHLIKTRGQQVTLRCSPKSGHDTVSWYQQALGQGPQFIFQYYEEEERQRGNFPDRFSGHQFPNYSSELNVNALLLGDSALYLCASSFGQGAFEQYFGPGTRLTVT.

The chain recombines TRBV6-5 with TRBJ1-5, with 7 positions matching TRBD1. CDR1 and CDR2 from the germline V gene are MNHEY and SVGAGI. CDR3 length: 15 residues. Losses at the gene ends were 2 bases for V and 1 base for J; bases not matched to a gene: 2. The CDR3 protein is CASSYDRVSNQPQHF. In nucleotides, the CDR3 is TGTGCCAGCAGTTACGACAGGGTAAGCAATCAGCCCCAGCATTTT.

This rearrangement joins TRBV12-5 to TRBJ2-7; 12 nucleotides agree with TRBD2. After removal of 2 bases from V and 1 base from J, the junction contained 6 bases not matched to a gene. The CDR3 runs 17 residues. Per germline, CDR1 LGHNT and CDR2 FRNRAP. DNA for the CDR3: TGTGCTAGTGGTTTGAAACACGGACTAGCGGGGTCCTACGAGCAGTACTTC. This sequence encodes CASGLKHGLAGSYEQYF.

J is TRBJ2-7 and V is TRBV6-5; 12 positions match TRBD2. The germline V gene encodes CDR1 MNHEY and CDR2 SVGAGI. CDR3 length: 15 residues. Trimming took 6 bases from V and 6 from J; bases not matched to a gene: 9. DNA for the CDR3: TGTGCCAGCAGACGACCTAGCGGGGGGGCAGTCGAGCAGTACTTC. Its translation is CASRRPSGGAVEQYF.

In DNA, the CDR3 is TGTGCCACCAGCAGAGGCCCCCCCGCCGAGATTCAGCCCCAGCATTTT. Residues: CATSRGPPAEIQPQHF. The chain is built from TRBV15 and TRBJ1-5; no reliable D call. Per the germline V gene, CDR1 is LNHNV and CDR2 is YYDKDF (reference sequence). The CDR3 is 16 residues long. V shed 1 base and J shed 6 bases, with 16 bases lying between them.

The V gene is TRBV28, the J gene TRBJ1-5; weak D call: TRBD1 (6 bases). This CDR3 region has 13 residues. V lost 7 bases to trimming and J lost 4 bases, with 11 bases between them. Germline V lookup: CDR1 MDHEN, CDR2 SYDVKM. The CDR3 region has the DNA TGTGCCAGCACCCGGCAGGGGAATCAGCCCCAGCATTTT. Translating gives CASTRQGNQPQHF. Full variable domain (outside the CDR3, taken from reference TRBV28 and TRBJ1-5): DVKVTQSSRYLVKRTGEKVFLECVQDMDHENMFWYRQDPGLGLRLIYFSYDVKMKEKGDIPEGYSVSREKKERFSLILESASTNQTSMYLCASTRQGNQPQHFGDGTRLSIL.

This chain joins TRBV9 and TRBJ1-1; tentative D call: TRBD1 (6 bases). The germline gives CDR1 SGDLS, CDR2 YYNGEE. This CDR3 has 13 residues. The V gene lost 5 bases and the J gene lost 4 bases, with 12 bases spanning the gap. The CDR3 nucleotides read TGTGCCAGCAGGGGAGGGGGTTTCACTGAAGCTTTCTTT. It encodes CASRGGGFTEAFF.

The chain combines TRBV6-1 with TRBJ2-2; weak D call: TRBD2 (7 bases). The V end was cut by 6 bases, the J end by 4 bases, with 15 bases between. Germline assignment: CDR1 MNHNS and CDR2 SASEGT. This CDR3 has 15 residues. The DNA for the CDR3 is TGTGCCAGCAGGATAGGGGGGGCCGGCACCGGGGAGCTGTTTTTT. The encoded protein is CASRIGGAGTGELFF.

The V and J genes are TRBV7-8 and TRBJ2-7; tentatively, D is TRBD1 (6 bases). V was clipped by 6 bases and J by 5 bases, with 20 bases between them. This CDR3 region has 15 residues. In germline, CDR1 is SGHVS, CDR2 FQNEAQ. CDR3 residues: CASRLGTTIGNEQYF. DNA for the CDR3: TGTGCCAGCAGGCTAGGGACAACAATCGGGAACGAGCAGTACTTC.

The chain uses TRBV27 and TRBJ1-2, with 9 bases fitting TRBD1. V lost 3 bases, J lost 6 bases, and 2 bases stayed unmatched. The CDR3 runs to 13 residues. Germline CDR1 and CDR2: MNHEY and SMNVEV (reference sequence). The CDR3 DNA reads TGTGCCAGCAGTTTGGGACAGGGACATGGCTACACCTTC. Translated: CASSLGQGHGYTF.

The V call is TRBV18, the J call TRBJ1-1; D is uncertain. The CDR3 totals 13 residues. Germline V CDR1 and CDR2: KGHSH, LQKENI. V lost 0 bases to trimming and J lost 5 bases, with 7 bases between them. The CDR3 bases are TGTGCCAGCTCACCACCGTCGGAGACTGAAGCTTTCTTT. Translating gives CASSPPSETEAFF.

The J gene is TRBJ2-5, the V gene TRBV27; TRBD1 matches at 7 bases. Trimming cost V 5 bases and J 5 bases; bases outside gene matches: 14. The CDR3 spans 16 residues. CDR1 and CDR2 from the germline V gene are MNHEY and SMNVEV (reference sequence). This CDR3 is CASSPGQIPIVETQYF. Here the CDR3 DNA reads TGTGCCAGCAGTCCGGGACAGATCCCAATAGTGGAGACCCAGTACTTC.

For this clone: The junction departs from the called germline gene at one end, perhaps through a read error. V gene TRBV11-3 combines with J gene TRBJ2-2; 7 bases match TRBD1. This CDR3 spans 15 amino acids. Germline V gene sequence: CDR1 SGHNT, CDR2 YENEEA. This CDR3 reads CASNLGQGVTGELFF. The CDR3 nucleotides read TGTGCCAGCAACTTAGGGCAGGGGGTAACCGGGGAGCTGTTTTTT. The full variable domain, in which reference TRBV11-3 and TRBJ2-2 provide the parts outside the CDR3, is EAGVVQSPRYKIIEKKQPVAFWCNPISGHNTLYWYLQNLGQGPELLIRYENEEAVDDSQLPKDRFSAERLKGVDSTLKIQPAELGDSAVYLCASNLGQGVTGELFFGEGSRLTVL.

Here the CDR3 DNA reads TGTGCCAGCAGCTTAGCATCCACTAGCGGGGGGTTCTACAATGAGCAGTTCTTC. Its protein product is CASSLASTSGGFYNEQFF. This chain uses TRBV7-3 with TRBJ2-1, with 12 bases identical to TRBD2. V lost 2 bases to trimming and J lost 3 bases; unmatched junction nucleotides: 8. CDR3 length equals 18 residues. Germline CDR1 and CDR2: SGHTA and FQGTGA.

The V call is TRBV10-3, the J call TRBJ1-5; TRBD1 agrees at 8 bases. This CDR3 has 14 residues. Germline-derived CDR1 and CDR2 are ENHRY and SYGVKD. V shed 4 bases, J shed 1 base, and the junction held 0 bases outside the gene matches. CDR3 loop: CAISGQGSNQPQHF. The CDR3 DNA is TGTGCCATCAGTGGACAGGGGAGCAATCAGCCCCAGCATTTT.

V and J are TRBV7-9 and TRBJ1-1, with TRBD1 as a possible D gene (5 bases). V lost 0 bases and J 6 bases, leaving 11 bases between the germline ends. The length of the CDR3 is 14 residues. CDR1 SEHNR and CDR2 FQNEAQ come from the germline V gene (reference sequence). CDR3 in DNA: TGTGCCAGCAGCTTAGCGGGGGGGTTGGCTGAAGCTTTCTTT. As protein: CASSLAGGLAEAFF.

The CDR3 protein is CASSLDVGANYGYTF. CDR3 nucleotide sequence: TGTGCCAGCAGCTTAGATGTGGGCGCTAACTATGGCTACACCTTC. The gene calls are TRBV7-6 and TRBJ1-2; no firm D call. The germline V gene has CDR1 SGHVS and CDR2 FNYEAQ. This CDR3 comprises 15 residues. V was cut by 1 base and J by 0 bases, with 9 bases left in between.

The rearrangement joins TRBV18 to TRBJ2-5; the D gene is possibly TRBD1 (5 bases). The CDR3 spans 15 residues. V was trimmed by 3 bases and J by 2 bases, leaving 13 bases between them. CDR1 is KGHSH and CDR2 is LQKENI in the germline V gene. The CDR3 protein is CASSPIQVIQETQYF. Written as DNA, the CDR3 is TGTGCCAGCTCACCGATACAGGTTATTCAAGAGACCCAGTACTTC.

This clone was counted a single time. The chain has TRBV11-2 and TRBJ2-7, with a weak D call TRBD1 (6 bases). The germline V gene encodes CDR1 SGHAT and CDR2 FQNNGV. This CDR3 is 14 amino acids long. V was trimmed by 5 bases and J by 3 bases, leaving 14 bases between them. The DNA for the CDR3 is TGTGCCAGCAGCCCACCTAGGGGGAGCTACGAGCAGTACTTC. Translated, it gives CASSPPRGSYEQYF.

V usage is TRBV5-1 and J usage is TRBJ2-5; perhaps TRBD2 as D (6 bases). The length of the CDR3 is 14 residues. Germline-derived CDR1 and CDR2 are SGHRS and YFSETQ. The V end lost 0 bases, the J end lost 1 base, and 7 bases lay between the germline ends. The CDR3 region has the DNA TGCGCCAGCAGCTTGGGGGGAGGCCAAGAGACCCAGTACTTC. It is translated as CASSLGGGQETQYF. Filled out from reference TRBV5-1 and TRBJ2-5, the complete variable domain reads KAGVTQTPRYLIKTRGQQVTLSCSPISGHRSVSWYQQTPGQGLQFLFEYFSETQRNKGNFPGRFSGRQFSNSRSEMNVSTLELGDSALYLCASSLGGGQETQYFGPGTRLLVL.

This clone was found once. The chain uses TRBV27 and TRBJ2-1; 7 positions agree with TRBD1. Germline CDR1 reads MNHEY; CDR2 reads SMNVEV (reference sequence). With 0 bases clipped from V and 15 bases from J, the junction kept 8 bases outside the gene matches. The CDR3 runs to 13 residues. CDR3 residues: CASSLSSGGVWFF. The CDR3 DNA follows: TGTGCCAGCAGTTTATCTTCAGGGGGAGTGTGGTTCTTC.